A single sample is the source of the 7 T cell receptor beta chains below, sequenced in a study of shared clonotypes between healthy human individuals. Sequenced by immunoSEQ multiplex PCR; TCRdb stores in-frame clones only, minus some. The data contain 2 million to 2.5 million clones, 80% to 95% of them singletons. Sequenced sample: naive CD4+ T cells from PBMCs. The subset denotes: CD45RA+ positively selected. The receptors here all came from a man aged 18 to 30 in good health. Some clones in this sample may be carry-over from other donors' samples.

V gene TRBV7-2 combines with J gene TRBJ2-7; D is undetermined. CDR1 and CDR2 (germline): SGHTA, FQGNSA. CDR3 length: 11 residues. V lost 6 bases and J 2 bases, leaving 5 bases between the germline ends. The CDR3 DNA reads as TGTGCCAGCAGAATCCCCTACGAGCAGTACTTC. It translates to CASRIPYEQYF. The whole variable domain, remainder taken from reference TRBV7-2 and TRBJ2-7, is GAGVSQSPSNKVTEKGKDVELRCDPISGHTALYWYRQSLGQGLEFLIYFQGNSAPDKSGLPSDRFSAERTGGSVSTLTIQRTQQEDSAVYLCASRIPYEQYFGPGTRLTVT.

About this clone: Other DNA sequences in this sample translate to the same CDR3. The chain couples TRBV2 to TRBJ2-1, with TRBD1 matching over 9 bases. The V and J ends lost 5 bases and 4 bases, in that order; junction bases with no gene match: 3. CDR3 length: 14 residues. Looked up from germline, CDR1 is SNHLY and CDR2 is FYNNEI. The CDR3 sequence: CASSPGQGYNEQFF. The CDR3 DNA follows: TGTGCCAGCAGTCCGGGACAGGGATACAATGAGCAGTTCTTC. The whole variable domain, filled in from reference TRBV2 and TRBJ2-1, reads EPEVTQTPSHQVTQMGQEVILRCVPISNHLYFYWYRQILGQKVEFLVSFYNNEISEKSEIFDDQFSVERPDGSNFTLKIRSTKLEDSAMYFCASSPGQGYNEQFFGPGTRLTVL.

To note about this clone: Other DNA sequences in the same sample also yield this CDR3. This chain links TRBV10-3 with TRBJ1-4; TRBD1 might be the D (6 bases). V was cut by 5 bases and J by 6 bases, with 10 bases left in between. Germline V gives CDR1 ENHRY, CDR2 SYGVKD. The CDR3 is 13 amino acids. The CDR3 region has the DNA TGTGCCATCAGTCCAGGGGCGGATGAAAAACTGTTTTTT. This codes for CAISPGADEKLFF.

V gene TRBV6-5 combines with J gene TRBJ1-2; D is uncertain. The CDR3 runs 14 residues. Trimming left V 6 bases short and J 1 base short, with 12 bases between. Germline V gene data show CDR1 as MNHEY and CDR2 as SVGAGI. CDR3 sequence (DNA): TGTGCCAGCAGACCACGGGCAGATAACTATGGCTACACCTTC. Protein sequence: CASRPRADNYGYTF.

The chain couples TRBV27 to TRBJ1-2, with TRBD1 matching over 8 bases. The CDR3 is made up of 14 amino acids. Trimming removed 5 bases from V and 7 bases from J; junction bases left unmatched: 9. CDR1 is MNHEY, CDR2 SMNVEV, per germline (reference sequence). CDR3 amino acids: CASSDSGGRGGYTF. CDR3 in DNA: TGTGCCAGCAGTGACTCAGGGGGCCGGGGTGGCTACACCTTC.

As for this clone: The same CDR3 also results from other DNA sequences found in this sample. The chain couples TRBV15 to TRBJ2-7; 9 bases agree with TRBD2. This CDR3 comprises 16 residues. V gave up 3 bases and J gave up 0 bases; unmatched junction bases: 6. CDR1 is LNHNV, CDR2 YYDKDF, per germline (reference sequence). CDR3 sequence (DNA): TGTGCCACCAGCAGGGGCAGAGCGGGAGGCTCCTACGAGCAGTACTTC. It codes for CATSRGRAGGSYEQYF.

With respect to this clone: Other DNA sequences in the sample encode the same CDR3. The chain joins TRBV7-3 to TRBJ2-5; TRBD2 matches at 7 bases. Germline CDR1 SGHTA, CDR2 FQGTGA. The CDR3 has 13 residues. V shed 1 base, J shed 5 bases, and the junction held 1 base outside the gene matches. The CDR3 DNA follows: TGTGCCAGCAGCTTAAGCGGGAGTGAGACCCAGTACTTC. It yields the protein CASSLSGSETQYF.